This T cell receptor beta chain was found in a study of T cells expressing NK-cell markers. For the study at large: HCMV seropositivity characterized most of the eight sequenced donors, and seronegativity one. Whole-study findings and limits: In a handful of donors, dominant CD3+CD56+NKG2C+ clonotypes ranked among the top 10 CD8+ clonotypes. Dominance of the CD3+CD56-NKG2C+ fraction by these clonotypes also held in several donors.

This CDR3 is built from 13 residues. The germline V gene has CDR1 MNHEY and CDR2 SMNVEV (reference sequence). A word on this clonotype: Its antigen is not known.

TCRdb re-analyzed the 5' RACE reads; it lists each CDR3 protein once, without DNA. This sample carries over 150,000 distinct CDR3 sequences, with 20% going to the ten biggest clones. The sample comprised blood T cells: a sorted CD56 or NKG2C T cell subset, CD4+ or CD8+ T cells, or bulk PBMC T cells (not recorded which). The TCR originated in a man aged 18-75 years in good health. This sequence joins TRBV27 and TRBJ1-1. CDR3 region: CASSKFSATEAFF.